This T cell receptor (beta chain) derives from a study of cytomegalovirus exposure and HLA in healthy donors. Study at large: As released early, the data held some 85 million unique TCRs from HLA-typed donors. Study results and limitations: With later analysis, a missense DCLRE1C variant became linked to TCR beta V- and J-gene trimming. Previous analysis showed most TCR beta V segments were productive about 87% or about 30% of the time.

This CDR3 has 16 residues. J was trimmed by 6 bases and V by 2 bases; bases with no gene match: 13. CDR1 LGHNA and CDR2 YNFKEQ come from the germline V gene. For this clone: Its antigen is not identified.

The PCR ran on 60 Vbeta and 13 Jbeta primers. Generated by immunoSEQ multiplex PCR, the TCRdb table keeps only in-frame clones and is missing some. The sample contains 150,000 or so clones, approximately 80% of which appear only once. This clonotype was obtained from a man aged 50 to 60 in good health and CMV-seropositive. Sequenced input: PBMCs. The chain joins TRBV4-2 to TRBJ2-7; 7 nucleotides align to TRBD1. This CDR3 reads CASSQRGDRVPAEQYF. CDR3 coding DNA: TGTGCCAGCAGCCAAAGGGGAGACAGGGTCCCCGCCGAGCAGTACTTC.